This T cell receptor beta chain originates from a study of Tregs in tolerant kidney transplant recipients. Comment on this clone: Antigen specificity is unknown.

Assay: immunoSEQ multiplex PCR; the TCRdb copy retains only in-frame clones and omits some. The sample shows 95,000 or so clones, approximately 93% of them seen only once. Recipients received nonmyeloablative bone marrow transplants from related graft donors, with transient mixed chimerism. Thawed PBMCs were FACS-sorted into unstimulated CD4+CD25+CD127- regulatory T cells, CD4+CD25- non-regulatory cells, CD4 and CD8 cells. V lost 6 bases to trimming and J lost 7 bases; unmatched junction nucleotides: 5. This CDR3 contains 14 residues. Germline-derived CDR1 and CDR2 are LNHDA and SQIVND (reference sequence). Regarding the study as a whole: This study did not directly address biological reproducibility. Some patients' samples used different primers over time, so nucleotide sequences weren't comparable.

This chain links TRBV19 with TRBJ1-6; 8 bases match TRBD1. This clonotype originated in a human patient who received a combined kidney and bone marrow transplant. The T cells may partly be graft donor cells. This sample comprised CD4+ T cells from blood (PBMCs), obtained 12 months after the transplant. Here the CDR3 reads CASRAGQENSPLHF. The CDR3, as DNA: TGTGCCAGTAGAGCGGGACAGGAAAATTCACCCCTCCACTTT.